This T cell receptor (beta chain) was obtained from a study of CD8 T cells in ankylosing spondylitis. Study-wide results and caveats: In peripheral blood, disease-linked CD8+ clones occurred at relatively low frequencies. Earlier work had already found some motif variants in reactive arthritis synovial fluid and blood. A TCR beta motif of 7 to 9 highly homologous variants seemed to mark ankylosing spondylitis blood.

Remarks on this clonotype: Its antigen is not known.

Quantitative barcoded 5'-RACE was used to prepare TCR beta libraries. MiXCR was run by TCRdb on the 5' RACE reads, yielding one entry per CDR3 protein. The repertoire holds 400,000 to 450,000 distinct CDR3 sequences, with 17% as singletons. Germline CDR1 reads SNHLY; CDR2 reads FYNNEI. The V segment lost 4 bases and the J segment 2 bases; nucleotides outside the gene matches: 6. The CDR3 runs 15 residues. This receptor was obtained from a male donor with ankylosing spondylitis. This chain uses TRBV2 with TRBJ2-3; 7 nucleotides align to TRBD2. Sequencing was carried out using blood, either unsorted or a sorted T cell fraction (not recorded which). CDR3 sequence reads: CASSATSVLTDTQYF. CDR3 nucleotides: TGTGCCAGCAGTGCAACTAGCGTACTCACAGATACGCAGTATTTT.